This T cell receptor beta chain was captured by sequencing in a study of T cells in Graves' hyperthyroidism and ophthalmopathy. The CDR3 loop spans 14 amino acids. Germline loops: CDR1 MNHNS, CDR2 SASEGT. The V and J ends lost 8 bases and 5 bases, in that order; junction bases with no gene match: 8. Amplified TCR beta CDR3 regions derived from RNA transcripts. First-round RT-PCR targeting the TCR CDR3 was performed with the HTBI primer set. TCRdb independently ran MiXCR on the multiplex PCR reads; one entry per CDR3 protein. Of some 300,000 distinct CDR3 sequences listed, approximately 15% are singletons.

The TCR sequence derives from a man aged 30-40 years with Graves' hyperthyroidism. The V gene is TRBV6-1, the J gene TRBJ1-5; 8 bases align to TRBD1. The specimen was blood. CDR3 amino acids: CASWGRGPDQPQHF. The CDR3 region has the DNA TGTGCCAGCTGGGGCAGGGGGCCCGATCAGCCCCAGCATTTT.